The rows below give T cell receptor beta chains drawn from one sample of a study of blood T cell repertoires in COVID-19. TCRdb keeps only in-frame clones here, not all; method: immunoSEQ multiplex PCR. The sample lists 130,000 to 150,000 clones; 80% to 90% were seen once. The sequenced material came from peripheral blood. Source of these receptors: a man in his late teens or twenties with COVID-19, enrolled during active disease. Both conserved end residues are part of each CDR3. A D gene is named only where the DNA matches it firmly. Size is stated for part of the rows, as once, few or many counts, or as a class when the clone is expanded.

v_call,clone_size,j_call,d_call,cdr3_aa,cdr3_nt
TRBV5-5,.,TRBJ1-2,.,CASSLASRTSYGYTF,TGTGCCAGCAGCTTGGCCTCCAGGACTTCCTATGGCTACACCTTC
TRBV9,.,TRBJ2-5,.,CASSLSDTQETQYF,TGTGCCAGCAGCCTGAGTGACACCCAAGAGACCCAGTACTTC
TRBV3-1/TRBV3-2,.,TRBJ1-1,.,CASSHARGANTEAFF,TGTGCCAGCAGCCACGCTCGGGGGGCAAACACTGAAGCTTTCTTT
TRBV27,.,TRBJ2-2,.,CASSLSNGRGFKNTGELFF,TGTGCCAGCAGTTTATCGAACGGCAGGGGATTCAAGAACACCGGGGAGCTGTTTTTT
TRBV7-2,.,TRBJ1-2,TRBD1,CASSLDRDRGRLGYTF,TGTGCCAGCAGCTTAGACCGGGACAGGGGGCGCCTTGGCTACACCTTC
TRBV19,.,TRBJ2-2,TRBD2,CASSGTTHTGELFF,TGTGCCAGTAGTGGGACTACGCACACCGGGGAGCTGTTTTTT
TRBV9,.,TRBJ2-2,TRBD2,CASSVDPSGKNTGELFF,TGTGCCAGCAGCGTAGATCCTAGCGGGAAGAACACCGGGGAGCTGTTTTTT
TRBV10-3,.,TRBJ1-1,.,CASLNSGAEAFF,TGTGCCAGCCTAAACAGTGGCGCTGAAGCTTTCTTT
TRBV7-9,.,TRBJ2-1,.,CASSARGSYNEQFF,TGTGCCAGCAGCGCCAGGGGCTCCTACAATGAGCAGTTCTTC
TRBV4-1,.,TRBJ1-3,.,CASSQDVARSGNTIYF,TGCGCCAGCAGCCAAGATGTAGCGCGATCTGGAAACACCATATATTTT
TRBV9,.,TRBJ2-2,TRBD1,CASSPRTGSGELFF,TGTGCCAGCAGCCCCAGGACAGGGTCCGGGGAGCTGTTTTTT
TRBV19,.,TRBJ2-7,TRBD2,CASSITPQREGYEQYF,TGTGCCAGTAGTATAACGCCCCAGCGGGAGGGCTACGAGCAGTACTTC
TRBV9,once,TRBJ2-7,.,CASSDNYEQYF,TGTGCCAGCAGCGACAACTACGAGCAGTACTTC
TRBV20-1,once,TRBJ2-1,.,CSASRVNEQFF,TGCAGTGCTAGTCGGGTAAATGAGCAGTTCTTC
TRBV7-2,.,TRBJ2-3,.,CASSLEGVVADTQYF,TGTGCCAGCAGCTTGGAGGGAGTAGTTGCAGATACGCAGTATTTT
TRBV6-5,few,TRBJ2-1,.,CASSTPLGHNEQFF,TGTGCCAGCAGTACCCCGCTGGGGCACAATGAGCAGTTCTTC
TRBV19,.,TRBJ2-1,.,CASGSGSYNEQFF,TGTGCCAGTGGAAGCGGCTCCTACAATGAGCAGTTCTTC
TRBV29-1,.,TRBJ2-3,TRBD2,CSVTLAGADATQYF,TGCAGCGTAACTCTAGCGGGAGCGGACGCTACGCAGTATTTT
TRBV28,.,TRBJ1-2,TRBD1,CASSLPGDRVEVRYGYTF,TGTGCCAGCAGCCTCCCGGGGGACAGGGTAGAAGTACGCTATGGCTACACCTTC
TRBV7-9,.,TRBJ2-7,TRBD2,CASLNPLAGGGYEQYF,TGTGCCTCCTTAAACCCCCTAGCGGGAGGGGGCTACGAGCAGTACTTC
TRBV18,.,TRBJ1-1,.,CASSPRQGSTEAFF,TGTGCCAGCTCACCACGTCAGGGGAGCACTGAAGCTTTCTTT
TRBV28,.,TRBJ1-5,.,CASSIPGEGSNQPQHF,TGTGCCAGCAGTATTCCGGGGGAGGGAAGCAATCAGCCCCAGCATTTT
TRBV7-2,.,TRBJ2-7,TRBD1,CASSLVPGGSYEQYF,TGTGCCAGCAGCTTAGTACCAGGGGGAAGCTACGAGCAGTACTTC
TRBV5-4,.,TRBJ2-7,.,CASSRGYEQYF,TGTGCCAGCAGCAGGGGGTACGAGCAGTACTTC
TRBV28,.,TRBJ1-1,.,CASCGPRTENTEAFF,TGTGCCAGCTGCGGGCCTCGGACAGAGAACACTGAAGCTTTCTTT
TRBV19,.,TRBJ1-4,TRBD1,CASSTWDRNEKLFF,TGTGCCAGTAGTACTTGGGACAGAAATGAAAAACTGTTTTTT
TRBV5-6,.,TRBJ1-5,.,CASSRFRGSNQPQHF,TGTGCCAGCAGCAGGTTCAGGGGAAGCAATCAGCCCCAGCATTTT
TRBV28,.,TRBJ1-1,.,CASSLSLPGVSTEAFF,TGTGCCAGCAGTTTATCTTTACCAGGTGTTTCCACTGAAGCTTTCTTT
TRBV24-1,.,TRBJ2-5,.,CATSDFGRETQYF,TGTGCCACCAGTGATTTTGGGAGAGAGACCCAGTACTTC
TRBV19,.,TRBJ2-1,.,CASSFSLNEQFF,TGTGCCAGTAGTTTTTCCCTCAATGAGCAGTTCTTC
TRBV6-5,.,TRBJ2-2,TRBD2,CASRDLAENTGELFF,TGTGCCAGCAGGGATCTAGCGGAGAACACCGGGGAGCTGTTTTTT
TRBV21-1,.,TRBJ1-5,.,CASSKGAGQGNQPQHF,TGTGCCAGCAGCAAAGGGGCAGGACAGGGGAATCAGCCCCAGCATTTT
TRBV12-3/TRBV12-4,.,TRBJ1-4,TRBD1,CASMGQLGEKLFF,TGTGCCAGCATGGGACAGTTGGGCGAAAAACTGTTTTTT
TRBV7-2,.,TRBJ1-1,.,CASSPGTLYTEAFF,TGTGCCAGCAGCCCGGGGACACTCTACACTGAAGCTTTCTTT
TRBV5-1,.,TRBJ2-7,TRBD1,CASSFDRGRTYEQYF,TGCGCCAGCAGCTTCGACAGGGGGCGCACCTACGAGCAGTACTTC
TRBV6-1,.,TRBJ1-2,.,CASSEYLRGIGGYTF,TGTGCCAGCAGTGAATATTTAAGGGGGATCGGTGGCTACACCTTC
TRBV29-1,.,TRBJ1-1,.,CSGGARNTEAFF,TGCAGCGGGGGCGCCAGGAACACTGAAGCTTTCTTT
TRBV6-6,.,TRBJ2-2,.,CASSYSGSTGELFF,TGTGCCAGCAGTTACTCCGGGAGCACCGGGGAGCTGTTTTTT
TRBV7-9,.,TRBJ2-7,TRBD1,CASSNRTGSVYEQYF,TGTGCCAGCAGCAACCGGACAGGGTCAGTCTACGAGCAGTACTTC
TRBV9,.,TRBJ2-1,TRBD2,CASSTSGTSESSYNEQFF,TGTGCCAGCAGCACTTCCGGGACTAGCGAAAGCTCCTACAATGAGCAGTTCTTC
TRBV2,.,TRBJ2-2,.,CASNSDRRDGELFF,TGTGCCAGCAACTCGGACAGGCGGGACGGGGAGCTGTTTTTT
TRBV9,.,TRBJ2-1,TRBD2,CASSVAGGPHNEQFF,TGTGCCAGCAGCGTTGCGGGAGGGCCCCACAATGAGCAGTTCTTC
TRBV11-2,.,TRBJ1-6,TRBD1,CASSFGTGGNSPLHF,TGTGCCAGCAGCTTCGGGACAGGCGGAAATTCACCCCTCCACTTT
TRBV28,.,TRBJ2-5,TRBD1,CASNRDRGETQYF,TGTGCCAGCAACCGGGACAGGGGAGAGACCCAGTACTTC
TRBV11-2,once,TRBJ2-7,TRBD2,CASSLDSAGGIAYEQYF,TGTGCCAGCAGCTTAGATTCCGCCGGGGGGATCGCCTACGAGCAGTACTTC
TRBV3-1/TRBV3-2,once,TRBJ2-5,.,CASSQVPEETQYF,TGTGCCAGCAGCCAAGTACCAGAAGAGACCCAGTACTTC
TRBV4-3,.,TRBJ2-5,.,CASSQDWGVETQYF,TGCGCCAGCAGCCAAGATTGGGGGGTTGAGACCCAGTACTTC
TRBV18,.,TRBJ1-5,.,CASSDSALVRGQPQHF,TGTGCCAGCTCAGATAGTGCCCTCGTTCGCGGGCAGCCCCAGCATTTT
TRBV2,.,TRBJ2-4,TRBD2,CASSELTSGLAKNIQYF,TGTGCCAGCAGTGAATTAACTAGCGGACTAGCCAAAAACATTCAGTACTTC
TRBV7-2,few,TRBJ2-3,TRBD2,CASSQGLADLLSTDTQYF,TGTGCCAGCAGCCAAGGACTAGCGGACCTCTTGTCCACAGATACGCAGTATTTT
TRBV6-4,few,TRBJ2-1,.,CASSEDGSSPYNEQFF,TGTGCCAGCAGTGAAGACGGGAGCAGCCCCTACAATGAGCAGTTCTTC
TRBV11-2,.,TRBJ2-3,TRBD2,CASSHWTSGAPDTQYF,TGTGCCAGCAGCCATTGGACTAGCGGAGCCCCCGATACGCAGTATTTT
TRBV27,.,TRBJ2-7,.,CASSSDRASYEQYF,TGTGCCAGCAGTTCCGACAGAGCCTCCTACGAGCAGTACTTC
TRBV9,.,TRBJ2-1,TRBD1,CASSKNRGEQFF,TGTGCCAGCAGCAAAAACAGGGGTGAGCAGTTCTTC
TRBV27,.,TRBJ2-1,.,CASSSGGGFYNEQFF,TGTGCCAGCAGTTCTGGGGGAGGTTTCTACAATGAGCAGTTCTTC
TRBV5-1,.,TRBJ1-1,TRBD1,CASSRTSGTARPRVNTEAFF,TGCGCCAGCAGCCGAACGTCCGGGACAGCCCGACCAAGGGTGAACACTGAAGCTTTCTTT
TRBV5-1,.,TRBJ2-1,TRBD1,CASSFPGQGAVNLYNEQFF,TGCGCCAGCAGCTTTCCGGGACAGGGGGCCGTAAATCTATACAATGAGCAGTTCTTC
TRBV19,.,TRBJ1-5,.,CASSISGNQPQHF,TGTGCCAGTAGTATATCAGGGAATCAGCCCCAGCATTTT
TRBV9,.,TRBJ1-1,.,CASSTLPAGTDEAFF,TGTGCCAGCAGCACCCTCCCCGCGGGGACCGATGAAGCTTTCTTT
TRBV7-6,.,TRBJ2-7,.,CASSLAARDWSSYEQYF,TGTGCCAGCAGCTTAGCCGCGAGGGACTGGAGCTCCTACGAGCAGTACTTC